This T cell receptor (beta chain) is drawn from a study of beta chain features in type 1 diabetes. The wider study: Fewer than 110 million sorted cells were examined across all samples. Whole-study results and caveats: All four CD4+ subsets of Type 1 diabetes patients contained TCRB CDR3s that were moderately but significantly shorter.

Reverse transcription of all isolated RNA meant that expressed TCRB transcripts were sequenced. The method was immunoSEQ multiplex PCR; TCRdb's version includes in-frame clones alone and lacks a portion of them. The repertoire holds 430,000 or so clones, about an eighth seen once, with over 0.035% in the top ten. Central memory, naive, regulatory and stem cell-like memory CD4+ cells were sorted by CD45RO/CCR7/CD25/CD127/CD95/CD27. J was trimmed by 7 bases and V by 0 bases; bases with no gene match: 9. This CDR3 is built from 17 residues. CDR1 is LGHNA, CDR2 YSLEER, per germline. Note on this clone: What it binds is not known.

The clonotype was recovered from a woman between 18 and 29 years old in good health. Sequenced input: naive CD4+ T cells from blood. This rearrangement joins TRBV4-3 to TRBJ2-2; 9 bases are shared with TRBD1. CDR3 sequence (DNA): TGCGCCAGCAGCCAAGATCCGAACAGGGGGCGTATCGGGGAGCTGTTTTTT. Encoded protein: CASSQDPNRGRIGELFF.